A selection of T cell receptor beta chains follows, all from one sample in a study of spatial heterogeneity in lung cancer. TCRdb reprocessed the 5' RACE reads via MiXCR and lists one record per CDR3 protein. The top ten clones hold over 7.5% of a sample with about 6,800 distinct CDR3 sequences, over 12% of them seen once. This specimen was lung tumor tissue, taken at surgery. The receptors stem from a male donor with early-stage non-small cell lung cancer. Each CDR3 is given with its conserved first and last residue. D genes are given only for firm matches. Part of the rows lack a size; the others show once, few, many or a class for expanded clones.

CDR3nt: TGTGCCAGCAGTTTATGGACGGCCATAAACCTCCAAGAGACCCAGTACTTC
CDR3aa: CASSLWTAINLQETQYF
v_gene: TRBV28
d_gene: .
abundance: .
j_gene: TRBJ2-5

CDR3nt: TGTGCCAGCAGTTTACGGGACAGGCGCACAGATACGCAGTATTTT
CDR3aa: CASSLRDRRTDTQYF
v_gene: TRBV25-1
d_gene: TRBD1
abundance: few
j_gene: TRBJ2-3

CDR3nt: TGTGCCAGCAGAGGGAGTCTCCGCGAGCAGTACTTC
CDR3aa: CASRGSLREQYF
v_gene: TRBV6-2/TRBV6-3
d_gene: .
abundance: many
j_gene: TRBJ2-7

CDR3nt: TGCGCCAGCAGCGTGGACAGGGGCAATTCACCCCTCCACTTT
CDR3aa: CASSVDRGNSPLHF
v_gene: TRBV5-1
d_gene: TRBD1
abundance: once
j_gene: TRBJ1-6

CDR3nt: TGTGCCAGCAGTTTAGCAAATGAGCAGTTCTTC
CDR3aa: CASSLANEQFF
v_gene: TRBV12-3/TRBV12-4
d_gene: .
abundance: .
j_gene: TRBJ2-1

CDR3nt: TGTGCCAGCAGTCACAGGGGTACTAATGAAAAACTGTTTTTT
CDR3aa: CASSHRGTNEKLFF
v_gene: TRBV6-5
d_gene: TRBD1
abundance: .
j_gene: TRBJ1-4

CDR3nt: TGCGCCAGCAGCTTCAGGGGAGGCGATCAGCCCCAGCATTTT
CDR3aa: CASSFRGGDQPQHF
v_gene: TRBV5-1
d_gene: .
abundance: medium-sized
j_gene: TRBJ1-5

CDR3nt: TGTGCCAGCAGTGCGGGAAAGGATCAGCCCCAGCATTTT
CDR3aa: CASSAGKDQPQHF
v_gene: TRBV6-1
d_gene: .
abundance: .
j_gene: TRBJ1-5

CDR3nt: TGTGCCAGCAGCGTGGACAGGGGGAGAGGGGAGCTGTTTTTT
CDR3aa: CASSVDRGRGELFF
v_gene: TRBV7-9
d_gene: TRBD1
abundance: many
j_gene: TRBJ2-2

CDR3nt: TGCAGTGCCGGTGGCGGGACAGGGGTGAATGAGCAGTTCTTC
CDR3aa: CSAGGGTGVNEQFF
v_gene: TRBV20-1
d_gene: TRBD1
abundance: many
j_gene: TRBJ2-1

CDR3nt: TGCAGCATCCTGGACAGGGTTTTCACAGATACGCAGTATTTT
CDR3aa: CSILDRVFTDTQYF
v_gene: TRBV29-1
d_gene: TRBD1
abundance: medium-sized
j_gene: TRBJ2-3

CDR3nt: TGTGCCAGCAATGACAGACAGAATCAGCCCCAGCATTTT
CDR3aa: CASNDRQNQPQHF
v_gene: TRBV6-2/TRBV6-3
d_gene: .
abundance: many
j_gene: TRBJ1-5

CDR3nt: TGTGCCAGCAGTTTCCCGGACCGCGGCTACGAGCAGTACTTC
CDR3aa: CASSFPDRGYEQYF
v_gene: TRBV7-9
d_gene: .
abundance: medium-sized
j_gene: TRBJ2-7

CDR3nt: TGTGCCAGCAGCCCTCCCCACGGGGAGCAGTTCTTC
CDR3aa: CASSPPHGEQFF
v_gene: TRBV7-9
d_gene: .
abundance: .
j_gene: TRBJ2-1